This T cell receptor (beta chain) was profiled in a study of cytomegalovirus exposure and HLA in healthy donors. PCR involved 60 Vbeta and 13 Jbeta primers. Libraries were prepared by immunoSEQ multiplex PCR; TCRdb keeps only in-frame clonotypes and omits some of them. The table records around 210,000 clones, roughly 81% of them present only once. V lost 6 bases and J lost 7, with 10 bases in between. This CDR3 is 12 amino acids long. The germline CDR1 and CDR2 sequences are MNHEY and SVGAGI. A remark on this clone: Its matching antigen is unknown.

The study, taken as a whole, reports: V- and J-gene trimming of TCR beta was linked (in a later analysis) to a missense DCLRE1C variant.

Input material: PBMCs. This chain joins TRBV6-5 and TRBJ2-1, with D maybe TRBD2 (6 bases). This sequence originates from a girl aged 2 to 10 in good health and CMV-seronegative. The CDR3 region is CASSRSGNEQFF. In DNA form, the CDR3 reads TGTGCCAGCAGCCGGAGCGGGAATGAGCAGTTCTTC.